These 20 T cell receptor beta chains originate from one sample sequenced in a study of T cell changes during pregnancy in multiple sclerosis. The method was immunoSEQ multiplex PCR; TCRdb's version includes in-frame clones alone and lacks a portion of them. The sample yields about 75,000 clones, 85% to 95% seen once. The sample was CD4+ T cells from peripheral blood mononuclear cells, taken after pregnancy. The receptors were gathered from a female donor with multiple sclerosis, enrolled in a pregnancy study.

The genes are TRBV7-9 and TRBJ2-5; 7 bases are a match to TRBD1. CDR1 SEHNR and CDR2 FQNEAQ come from the germline V gene (reference sequence). V shed 5 bases, J shed 4 bases, and the junction held 10 bases outside the gene matches. This CDR3 is built from 15 residues. CDR3 nucleotides: TGTGCCAGCAGCGTCACAGGGGCTGGGGGAGAGACCCAGTACTTC. Protein sequence: CASSVTGAGGETQYF.

The chain recombines TRBV7-2 with TRBJ2-7, with 9 bases matching TRBD1. The length of the CDR3 is 15 residues. Germline V gene data show CDR1 as SGHTA and CDR2 as FQGNSA. The V and J ends lost 6 bases and 2 bases, in that order; junction bases with no gene match: 8. The CDR3 nucleotides read TGTGCCAGCAGGGACGCCGGGACAGGGCCCTACGAGCAGTACTTC. Translating gives CASRDAGTGPYEQYF.

This clone was counted once. The chain has TRBV6-6 and TRBJ2-3, with D maybe TRBD2 (5 bases). Trimming took 0 bases from V and 5 from J, leaving 15 bases between them. Looked up from germline, CDR1 is MNHNY and CDR2 is SVGAGI (reference sequence). The CDR3 is 16 amino acids. CDR3 loop: CASSYSNPGLGDTQYF. The CDR3 DNA sequence: TGTGCCAGCAGTTACTCCAATCCGGGATTGGGAGATACGCAGTATTTT.

This chain uses TRBV14 with TRBJ2-1; TRBD1 might be the D (5 bases). The germline V gene encodes CDR1 SGHDN and CDR2 FVKESK. Trimming took off 0 bases at V and 7 bases at J, with 19 bases between the two ends. The CDR3 runs to 17 residues. The CDR3 DNA sequence: TGTGCCAGCAGCCAAGATCTAGGAACAGGTTTCCCAAATGAGCAGTTCTTC. Translated: CASSQDLGTGFPNEQFF.

Only one count was recorded for this clone. This rearrangement joins TRBV28 to TRBJ2-5, with D unclear. CDR1 is MDHEN, CDR2 SYDVKM, per germline. The CDR3 is 13 amino acids. Trimming removed 3 bases at V and 0 bases at J, with 5 bases between. In DNA, the CDR3 is TGTGCCAGCAGTTTGCAGAACCAAGAGACCCAGTACTTC. Its translation: CASSLQNQETQYF.

The chain has TRBV5-6 and TRBJ2-1; tentatively, D is TRBD2 (5 bases). V shed 4 bases and J shed 10 bases, with 12 bases lying between them. Germline CDR1 and CDR2: SGHDT and YYEEEE. CDR3 size: 12 residues. The CDR3 bases are TGTGCCAGCAGCCTAACTAGGTGGGAGCAGTTCTTC. This translates into CASSLTRWEQFF.

The V and J genes are TRBV19 and TRBJ1-5; tentative D call: TRBD1 (6 bases). The V end was cut by 10 bases, the J end by 3 bases, with 22 bases between. The V gene's germline CDR1 is LNHDA and CDR2 SQIVND (reference sequence). The CDR3 runs 16 residues. CDR3 in DNA: TGTGCCAATACCGGGGGGGACAAGGGGCTCAATCAGCCCCAGCATTTT. Its protein is CANTGGDKGLNQPQHF.

The V and J genes are TRBV7-2 and TRBJ2-7; D is unclear. From germline, CDR1 is SGHTA and CDR2 FQGNSA. V was shortened by 2 bases and J by 6 bases, with 8 bases between the two germline ends. The CDR3 runs to 12 residues. DNA for the CDR3: TGTGCCAGCAGCTTAATCGCGTCCGAGCAGTACTTC. Amino acids: CASSLIASEQYF.

J is TRBJ2-3 and V is TRBV5-6, with D possibly matching TRBD2 (6 bases). CDR1 is SGHDT, CDR2 YYEEEE, per germline. Trimming took off 2 bases at V and 2 bases at J, with 18 bases between the two ends. The CDR3 sequence is 17 residues long. In DNA, the CDR3 is TGTGCCAGCAGCTTATTCTTGGCGGGAAGGGCCACAGATACGCAGTATTTT. Amino acids: CASSLFLAGRATDTQYF.

The V call is TRBV19, the J call TRBJ2-7, with 11 bases that match TRBD2. Germline V gene data show CDR1 as LNHDA and CDR2 as SQIVND (reference sequence). This CDR3 comprises 15 residues. V shed 4 bases and J 5 bases; nucleotides not matched to a gene: 7. This CDR3 reads CASSTLSGRDHEQYF. In DNA form, the CDR3 reads TGTGCCAGTAGTACCCTTAGCGGGAGGGACCACGAGCAGTACTTC.

The J gene is TRBJ2-7, the V gene TRBV28; TRBD2 matches at 10 bases. Per the germline V gene, CDR1 is MDHEN and CDR2 is SYDVKM. The CDR3 sequence is 20 residues long. V dropped 3 bases and J dropped 4; count of bases not matched to a gene: 21. CDR3 coding DNA: TGTGCCAGCAGTTTGGGTATCTCGCCTAGCGGGAGAGGAGTGTCATACGAGCAGTACTTC. It codes for CASSLGISPSGRGVSYEQYF.

This chain uses TRBV9 with TRBJ2-1; 9 nucleotides agree with TRBD2. V dropped 0 bases and J dropped 6; count of bases not matched to a gene: 10. Germline V gene sequence: CDR1 SGDLS, CDR2 YYNGEE. The CDR3 runs to 17 residues. Here the CDR3 reads CASSVEVLAGRGNEQFF. CDR3 sequence (DNA): TGTGCCAGCAGCGTAGAAGTGCTAGCGGGACGAGGCAATGAGCAGTTCTTC.

The chain couples TRBV29-1 to TRBJ1-1; possible D gene TRBD1, 6 bases. The CDR3 is 13 amino acids. The V end lost 5 bases, the J end lost 1 base, and 11 bases lay between the germline ends. Per the germline V gene, CDR1 is SQVTM and CDR2 is ANQGSEA. CDR3 nucleotide sequence: TGCAGCGTTTCCAGGGGTGCGAACACTGAAGCTTTCTTT. This translates into CSVSRGANTEAFF.

This clone was seen only once. The junction differs from germline at one of its ends, possibly a read error. The chain is built from TRBV6-5 and TRBJ2-7; D unresolved. CDR3 size: 11 residues. From germline, CDR1 is MNHEY and CDR2 SVGAGI. DNA for the CDR3: TGTGCCAGCAGTTCATACTACCAGCAGTACTTC. This codes for CASSSYYQQYF.

CDR3 residues: CASSPGLAGEQFF. The CDR3 DNA follows: TGTGCCAGCTCACCTGGACTAGCGGGTGAGCAGTTCTTC. The genes are TRBV18 and TRBJ2-1; 11 positions agree with TRBD2. Germline CDR1 KGHSH, CDR2 LQKENI. This CDR3 comprises 13 residues. The V segment lost 3 bases and the J segment 9 bases; nucleotides outside the gene matches: 1.

The chain uses TRBV5-1 and TRBJ2-7; TRBD1 matches 8 bases. After removal of 1 base from V and 1 base from J, the junction contained 7 bases not matched to a gene. Germline values: CDR1 SGHRS, CDR2 YFSETQ. The CDR3 is 16 amino acids. The CDR3 sequence: CASSLMSDRVSYEQYF. The CDR3 DNA sequence: TGCGCCAGCAGCTTGATGTCGGACAGGGTTTCCTACGAGCAGTACTTC.

This chain links TRBV5-4 with TRBJ2-7; no firm D call. The CDR3 loop spans 16 amino acids. Germline V lookup: CDR1 SGHNT, CDR2 YYREEE (reference sequence). V lost 0 bases and J lost 0, with 13 bases in between. The CDR3, as DNA: TGTGCCAGCAGCTTGGATAACCGAAGGAGCTCCTACGAGCAGTACTTC. Protein sequence: CASSLDNRRSSYEQYF.

CDR3 residues: CASSFLSFPYEQYF. The CDR3 coding sequence is TGTGCCAGCAGTTTCCTTAGCTTCCCCTACGAGCAGTACTTC. The chain is built from TRBV28 and TRBJ2-7; no clear D gene. Germline CDR1 is MDHEN and CDR2 is SYDVKM. The CDR3 runs 14 residues. Between the trimmed V and J ends, which lost 3 bases and 2 bases, there was a span of 11 bases.

This clone is a singleton in its sample. V and J are TRBV4-2 and TRBJ1-5, with 8 bases lining up with TRBD1. The CDR3 runs to 18 residues. The germline V gene encodes CDR1 LGHNA and CDR2 YNFKEQ. The trim removed 4 bases at V and 0 bases at J, leaving 11 bases unmatched. The CDR3 DNA reads as TGTGCCAGCAGCCCCACGGTGGACAGGGTCTATAGCAATCAGCCCCAGCATTTT. This translates into CASSPTVDRVYSNQPQHF.

The chain joins TRBV27 to TRBJ2-5, with TRBD1 matching over 7 bases. This CDR3 spans 15 amino acids. J was trimmed by 9 bases and V by 6 bases; bases with no gene match: 16. Germline V gene sequence: CDR1 MNHEY, CDR2 SMNVEV (reference sequence). CDR3 loop: CASSLSGTALGAQYF. CDR3 nucleotides: TGTGCCAGCAGCCTCTCCGGGACAGCTCTCGGGGCCCAGTACTTC.